Shown below are 32 T cell receptor beta chains from a single sample sequenced in a study of early T cells in non-severe SARS-CoV-2 infection. TCRdb fed the 5' RACE reads into MiXCR, producing one record per CDR3 protein. The sample holds tens of thousands of distinct CDR3 sequences, 11% seen once. The specimen sequenced was whole blood. The source is an adult who was a healthcare worker with PCR-confirmed SARS-CoV-2 infection or an uninfected control (not recorded which).

This clonotype was detected ten times or more. The chain carries TRBV7-6 and TRBJ2-6; the D gene is possibly TRBD1 (6 bases). Looked up from germline, CDR1 is SGHVS and CDR2 is FNYEAQ. CDR3 length: 15 residues. Between the trimmed V and J ends, which lost 6 bases and 2 bases, there was a span of 11 bases. The CDR3 DNA reads as TGTGCCAGCAGAACAGGGTTCGCTGGGGCCAACGTCCTGACTTTC. Amino acids: CASRTGFAGANVLTF. The variable domain in full, completed from reference TRBV7-6 and TRBJ2-6, reads GAGVSQSPRYKVTKRGQDVALRCDPISGHVSLYWYRQALGQGPEFLTYFNYEAQQDKSGLPNDRFSAERPEGSISTLTIQRTEQRDSAMYRCASRTGFAGANVLTFGAGSRLTVL.

The table lists this clonotype with many counts. This chain links TRBV9 with TRBJ1-4; tentative D call: TRBD1 (5 bases). V was shortened by 3 bases and J by 7 bases, with 16 bases between the two germline ends. The germline CDR1 and CDR2 sequences are SGDLS and YYNGEE. CDR3 length: 15 amino acids. CDR3 in DNA: TGTGCCAGCAGCGACCGTCGGGGCGCGGCTGAAAAACTGTTTTTT. This gives the protein CASSDRRGAAEKLFF.

V and J are TRBV6-2 or TRBV6-3 and TRBJ2-2; 9 positions match TRBD1. CDR1 is MNHEY and CDR2 is SVGEGT in the germline V gene. This CDR3 is 17 amino acids long. Trimming cost V 0 bases and J 4 bases; bases outside gene matches: 6. The CDR3 sequence is CASSYSITGGCTGELFF. The CDR3 DNA reads TGTGCCAGCAGTTACTCGATAACAGGGGGCTGCACCGGGGAGCTGTTTTTT.

This clonotype was observed at least ten times. The J gene is TRBJ2-1, the V gene TRBV3-1, with D maybe TRBD2 (7 bases). CDR3 length: 15 residues. Germline assignment: CDR1 LGHDT and CDR2 YNNKEL (reference sequence). Trimming took 1 base from V and 7 from J, leaving 14 bases between them. The CDR3, as DNA: TGTGCCAGCAGCCAAGCGGGGGGCTCCGGAAATGAGCAGTTCTTC. Its protein product is CASSQAGGSGNEQFF.

This clonotype was counted many times. V and J are TRBV2 and TRBJ2-1; D remains unclear. V lost 1 base to trimming and J lost 15 bases, with 7 bases between them. Germline CDR1 and CDR2: SNHLY and FYNNEI. This CDR3 comprises 10 residues. DNA of the CDR3: TGTGCCAGCAGTGAAGATCGGTTGTTCTTC. This translates into CASSEDRLFF.

The table lists this clonotype with a few counts. This chain links TRBV28 with TRBJ1-2; the D gene is possibly TRBD1 (5 bases). The germline gives CDR1 MDHEN, CDR2 SYDVKM. This CDR3 has 15 residues. V shed 5 bases and J shed 3 bases, with 16 bases lying between them. Here the CDR3 DNA reads TGTGCCAGCAGTCCCCCCAGACTAGGGGACTATGGCTACACCTTC. This sequence encodes CASSPPRLGDYGYTF.

This chain links TRBV12-3 or TRBV12-4 with TRBJ2-7; 8 nucleotides agree with TRBD2. CDR3 length equals 15 residues. Trimming cost V 6 bases and J 5 bases; bases outside gene matches: 12. DNA of the CDR3: TGTGCCAGCAGCTCACTAGCGGCAGGTGTCCACGAGCAGTACTTC. This gives the protein CASSSLAAGVHEQYF.

Ten or more counts support this clonotype. The rearrangement uses TRBV18 and TRBJ2-3; 9 bases align to TRBD1. The V and J ends lost 6 bases and 5 bases, in that order; junction bases with no gene match: 12. The germline V gene has CDR1 KGHSH and CDR2 LQKENI. The CDR3 runs to 16 residues. In DNA, the CDR3 is TGTGCCAGCTCGCTCGATCGAACAGGGGGCAGAGATACGCAGTATTTT. Its translation is CASSLDRTGGRDTQYF.

The chain combines TRBV19 with TRBJ2-2, with D unresolved. Looked up from germline, CDR1 is LNHDA and CDR2 is SQIVND (reference sequence). CDR3 length equals 15 residues. V lost 7 bases to trimming and J lost 0 bases, with 12 bases between them. The DNA of the CDR3 is TGTGCCAGTACCATGGGGTTAACGAACACCGGGGAGCTGTTTTTT. This encodes CASTMGLTNTGELFF.

At least ten counts were recorded for this clonotype. The chain couples TRBV27 to TRBJ1-6; D is uncertain. The CDR3 contains 13 residues. The V and J ends lost 5 bases and 4 bases respectively, with 6 bases between them. Looked up from germline, CDR1 is MNHEY and CDR2 is SMNVEV (reference sequence). The chain's CDR3 is CASSTGYNSPLHF. The CDR3 DNA reads as TGTGCCAGCAGTACGGGGTATAATTCACCCCTCCACTTT.

The chain carries TRBV24-1 and TRBJ1-2; 9 nucleotides line up with TRBD1. J was trimmed by 5 bases and V by 9 bases; bases with no gene match: 6. In germline, CDR1 is KGHDR, CDR2 SFDVKD. There are 13 residues in the CDR3. CDR3 DNA sequence: TGTGCCACCCGGGACAGGGAGGGGTATGGCTACACCTTC. The encoded protein is CATRDREGYGYTF.

This clonotype has a handful of counts. This chain joins TRBV23-1 and TRBJ2-7; the D is unclear. TRBV23-1 is sorted into the ORF group, with uncertain function. CDR3 length: 14 residues. Written as DNA, the CDR3 is TGCGCCAGCAGTCAATTTCGCTCTACTACGGCAGTGGGGGTC. Translation: CASSQFRSTTAVGV.

This chain joins TRBV10-3 and TRBJ2-1; D possibly uses TRBD1 or TRBD2 (5 bases each). Trimming cost V 4 bases and J 0 bases, with 16 bases left between them. CDR3 length: 17 amino acids. Germline lookup yields CDR1 ENHRY and CDR2 SYGVKD. CDR3 DNA: TGTGCCATCAGTGGGATTACCCCAGGGAGCTCCTACAATGAGCAGTTCTTC. It encodes CAISGITPGSSYNEQFF.

The V gene is TRBV25-1, the J gene TRBJ2-1, with a tentative D call TRBD1 (6 bases). The CDR3 spans 14 residues. CDR1 MGHDK and CDR2 SYGVNS come from the germline V gene. The germline V and J ends were trimmed by 3 bases and 7 bases, with 13 bases remaining between them. The CDR3 region has the DNA TGTGCCAGCAGTGAGCGAAGGACAGTGAATGAGCAGTTCTTC. This gives the protein CASSERRTVNEQFF.

The genes are TRBV5-4 and TRBJ2-3; 12 nucleotides agree with TRBD2. The CDR3 is made up of 16 amino acids. Germline lookup yields CDR1 SGHNT and CDR2 YYREEE (reference sequence). V lost 1 base to trimming and J lost 3 bases; unmatched junction nucleotides: 3. Here the CDR3 reads CASSLRLAGVTDTQYF. Here the CDR3 DNA reads TGTGCCAGCAGCTTGAGACTAGCGGGGGTAACAGATACGCAGTATTTT.

The chain links TRBV30 to TRBJ1-2; D remains unclear. The length of the CDR3 is 14 residues. V lost 2 bases and J lost 0, with 10 bases in between. Germline CDR1 GTSNPN, CDR2 SVGIG (reference sequence). The chain's CDR3 is CAWSKEVANYGYTF. CDR3 nucleotide sequence: TGTGCCTGGAGTAAGGAGGTAGCTAACTATGGCTACACCTTC.

This clonotype has a count of ten or more. The chain combines TRBV6-6 with TRBJ2-3, with D possibly matching TRBD2 (6 bases). CDR1 is MNHNY and CDR2 is SVGAGI in the germline V gene (reference sequence). This CDR3 region has 15 residues. With 5 bases removed from V and 0 bases from J, the gap between germline ends came to 12 bases. CDR3 region: CASSLSSVSTDTQYF. DNA of the CDR3: TGTGCCAGCAGTCTTTCTAGCGTTAGCACAGATACGCAGTATTTT.

V and J are TRBV10-3 and TRBJ2-7, with 13 bases matching TRBD2. J lost 7 bases, V lost 5 bases, and 8 bases had no gene match. Germline CDR1 is ENHRY and CDR2 is SYGVKD. The CDR3 length is 15 residues. The CDR3 DNA sequence: TGTGCCATCAGTCCGGGACTAGCGGGGATGGGGGAGCAGTACTTC. As protein: CAISPGLAGMGEQYF.

The J gene is TRBJ1-2, the V gene TRBV5-6, with TRBD1 identical over 9 bases. The germline gives CDR1 SGHDT, CDR2 YYEEEE. V shed 1 base and J 5 bases; nucleotides not matched to a gene: 6. The CDR3 length is 15 residues. The CDR3 DNA reads TGTGCCAGCAGCTTGCGGACAGGGGTTCGGTATGGCTACACCTTC. Its translation: CASSLRTGVRYGYTF.

This clonotype was recorded at least ten times. The chain joins TRBV28 to TRBJ2-2; D gene ambiguous. Germline V lookup: CDR1 MDHEN, CDR2 SYDVKM. The length of the CDR3 is 13 residues. V dropped 6 bases and J dropped 9 bases, with 14 bases sitting between them. The CDR3 spells CASSSPAARELFF. The CDR3 DNA sequence: TGTGCCAGCAGCTCCCCGGCGGCTAGGGAGCTGTTTTTT.

This clonotype appeared a few times. CDR3 protein: CAWSAPRGAGSNQPQHF. The CDR3 region has the DNA TGTGCCTGGAGTGCCCCTCGGGGGGCCGGCAGCAATCAGCCCCAGCATTTT. V and J are TRBV30 and TRBJ1-5; a weak D match, TRBD1 (6 bases). With 1 base removed from V and 1 base from J, the gap between germline ends came to 17 bases. The CDR3 runs 17 residues. Per the germline V gene, CDR1 is GTSNPN and CDR2 is SVGIG (reference sequence). The full variable domain, its missing parts supplied by reference TRBV30 and TRBJ1-5, is SQTIHQWPATLVQPVGSPLSLECTVEGTSNPNLYWYRQAAGRGLQLLFYSVGIGQISSEVPQNLSASRPQDRQFILSSKKLLLSDSGFYLCAWSAPRGAGSNQPQHFGDGTRLSIL.

This clonotype was counted between two and nine times. The chain has TRBV6-1 and TRBJ2-3; tentatively, D is TRBD2 (6 bases). This CDR3 region has 14 residues. The V gene's germline CDR1 is MNHNS and CDR2 SASEGT. V lost 0 bases and J lost 4, with 8 bases in between. The chain's CDR3 is CASSEAGGADTQYF. The CDR3 region has the DNA TGTGCCAGCAGTGAAGCTGGCGGGGCAGATACGCAGTATTTT.

The chain links TRBV10-3 to TRBJ2-2; D possibly matches TRBD1 or TRBD2 (6 bases each). V lost 6 bases and J 1 base, leaving 15 bases between the germline ends. Germline V gene data show CDR1 as ENHRY and CDR2 as SYGVKD. The CDR3 runs 16 residues. The CDR3 nucleotides read TGTGCCATCAGCCCCCGGGGGCGGGAGAACACCGGGGAGCTGTTTTTT. Its protein is CAISPRGRENTGELFF.

This clonotype was detected once. The chain joins TRBV11-2 to TRBJ2-2; D gene unclear. The CDR3 runs 12 residues. Trimming removed 1 base from V and 5 bases from J, with 2 bases in between. In germline, CDR1 is SGHAT, CDR2 FQNNGV. The DNA for the CDR3 is TGTGCCAGCAGCTTAGTTACCGGGGAGCTGTTTTTT. It codes for CASSLVTGELFF.

This clonotype was detected ten times or more. The chain combines TRBV6-5 with TRBJ1-3, with 8 bases lining up with TRBD1. After removal of 11 bases from V and 1 base from J, the junction contained 19 bases not matched to a gene. CDR1 is MNHEY, CDR2 SVGAGI, per germline. This CDR3 contains 18 residues. CDR3 in amino acids: CASQSGDRLRGSGNTIYF. The CDR3, as DNA: TGTGCCTCCCAGAGTGGGGACAGGCTCCGAGGTTCTGGAAACACCATATATTTT.

This clonotype was seen ten or more times. The chain carries TRBV28 and TRBJ2-1; D not certain. The ends were cut back, 8 bases at V and 0 bases at J, with 11 bases in the middle. The germline CDR1 and CDR2 sequences are MDHEN and SYDVKM. The CDR3 extends over 14 amino acids. CDR3 sequence: CASVYGDSYNEQFF. The CDR3 DNA reads as TGTGCCAGCGTCTATGGGGACTCCTACAATGAGCAGTTCTTC.

This clonotype was counted between two and nine times. This chain connects TRBV18 to TRBJ1-5, with 9 bases fitting TRBD1. Germline V gene sequence: CDR1 KGHSH, CDR2 LQKENI. V was pared by 3 bases and J by 0 bases, with 12 bases of the junction left unmatched. CDR3 length equals 19 residues. The CDR3 sequence is CASSPIDTGGFLSNQPQHF. The CDR3 DNA reads as TGTGCCAGCTCACCCATTGATACAGGGGGCTTCCTTAGCAATCAGCCCCAGCATTTT.

This clonotype occurred many times. The V and J genes are TRBV29-1 and TRBJ2-3; tentative D call: TRBD1 (5 bases). Per the germline V gene, CDR1 is SQVTM and CDR2 is ANQGSEA. This CDR3 has 15 amino acids. V lost 4 bases, J lost 0 bases, and 14 bases lay in between. CDR3 DNA sequence: TGCAGCGTTGTGATGGCAGGGCCGAGCACAGATACGCAGTATTTT. Translated, it gives CSVVMAGPSTDTQYF.

At least ten counts were recorded for this clonotype. The V gene is TRBV4-2, the J gene TRBJ2-1; 14 nucleotides align to TRBD2. Germline CDR1 LGHNA, CDR2 YNFKEQ. This CDR3 is built from 17 residues. V was clipped by 0 bases and J by 10 bases; unmatched bases: 8. The chain's CDR3 is CASSQEARTSGGLEQFF. In DNA form, the CDR3 reads TGTGCCAGCAGCCAAGAAGCAAGGACTAGCGGGGGGCTAGAGCAGTTCTTC.

The chain is built from TRBV30 and TRBJ1-4; D gene uncertain. This CDR3 has 13 amino acids. Trimming removed 5 bases at V and 1 base at J, with 8 bases between. Germline V CDR1 and CDR2: GTSNPN, SVGIG (reference sequence). CDR3 coding DNA: TGTGCCTGGGCCAGGAGAACTAATGAAAAACTGTTTTTT. Protein sequence: CAWARRTNEKLFF.

This clonotype has only a few counts. The chain recombines TRBV28 with TRBJ1-1, with D perhaps TRBD1 (6 bases). The CDR3 sequence is 16 residues long. Germline CDR1 MDHEN, CDR2 SYDVKM. V gave up 2 bases and J gave up 5 bases, with 18 bases separating them. The CDR3 nucleotides read TGTGCCAGCAGTTTAAGGGGCAGGGGCAGGTGGACTGAAGCTTTCTTT. Translation gives CASSLRGRGRWTEAFF.

In its sample, this clonotype was seen a few times. CDR3 loop: CASSPSRDSNNEQFF. The CDR3 nucleotides read TGTGCCAGCAGCCCGAGCCGGGACTCAAACAATGAGCAGTTCTTC. The chain joins TRBV5-4 to TRBJ2-1, with D tentatively TRBD2 (6 bases). Deletions cut 4 bases from V and 5 bases from J, with 16 bases between. The germline CDR1 and CDR2 sequences are SGHNT and YYREEE (reference sequence). This CDR3 has 15 residues. Supplemented by reference TRBV5-4 and TRBJ2-1, the full variable domain reads ETGVTQSPTHLIKTRGQQVTLRCSSQSGHNTVSWYQQALGQGPQFIFQYYREEENGRGNFPPRFSGLQFPNYSSELNVNALELDDSALYLCASSPSRDSNNEQFFGPGTRLTVL.